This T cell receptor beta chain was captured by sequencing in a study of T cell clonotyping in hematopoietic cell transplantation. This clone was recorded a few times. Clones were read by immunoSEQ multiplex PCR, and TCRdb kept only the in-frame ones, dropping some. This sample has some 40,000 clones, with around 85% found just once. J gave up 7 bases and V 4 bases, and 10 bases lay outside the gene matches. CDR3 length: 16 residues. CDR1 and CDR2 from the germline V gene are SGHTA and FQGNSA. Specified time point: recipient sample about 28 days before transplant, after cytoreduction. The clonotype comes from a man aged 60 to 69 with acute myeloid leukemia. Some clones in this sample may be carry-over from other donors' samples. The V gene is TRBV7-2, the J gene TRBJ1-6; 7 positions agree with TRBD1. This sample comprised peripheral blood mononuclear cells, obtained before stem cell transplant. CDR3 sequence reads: CASSYRWDRLNSPLHF. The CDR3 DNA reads TGTGCCAGCAGCTACAGATGGGACAGACTAAATTCACCCCTCCACTTT.